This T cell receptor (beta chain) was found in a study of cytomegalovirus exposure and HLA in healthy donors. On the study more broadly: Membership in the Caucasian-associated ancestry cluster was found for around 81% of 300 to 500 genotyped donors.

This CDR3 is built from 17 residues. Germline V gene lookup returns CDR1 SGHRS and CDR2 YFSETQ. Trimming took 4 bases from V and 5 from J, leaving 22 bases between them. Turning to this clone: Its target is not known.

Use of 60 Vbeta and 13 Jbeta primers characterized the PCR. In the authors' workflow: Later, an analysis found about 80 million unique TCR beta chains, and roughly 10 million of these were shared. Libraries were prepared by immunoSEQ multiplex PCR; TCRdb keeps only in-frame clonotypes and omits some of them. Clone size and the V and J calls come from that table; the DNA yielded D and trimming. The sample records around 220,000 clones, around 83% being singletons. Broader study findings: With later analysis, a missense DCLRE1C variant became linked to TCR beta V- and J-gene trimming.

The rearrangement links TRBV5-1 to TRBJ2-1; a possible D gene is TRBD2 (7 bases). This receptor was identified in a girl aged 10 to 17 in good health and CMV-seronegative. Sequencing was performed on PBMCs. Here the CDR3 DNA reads TGCGCCAGCAGCCGGCGCCGGGGGGCTAAAACGGACAATGAGCAGTTCTTC. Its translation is CASSRRRGAKTDNEQFF. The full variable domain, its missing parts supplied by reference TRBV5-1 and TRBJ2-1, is KAGVTQTPRYLIKTRGQQVTLSCSPISGHRSVSWYQQTPGQGLQFLFEYFSETQRNKGNFPGRFSGRQFSNSRSEMNVSTLELGDSALYLCASSRRRGAKTDNEQFFGPGTRLTVL.